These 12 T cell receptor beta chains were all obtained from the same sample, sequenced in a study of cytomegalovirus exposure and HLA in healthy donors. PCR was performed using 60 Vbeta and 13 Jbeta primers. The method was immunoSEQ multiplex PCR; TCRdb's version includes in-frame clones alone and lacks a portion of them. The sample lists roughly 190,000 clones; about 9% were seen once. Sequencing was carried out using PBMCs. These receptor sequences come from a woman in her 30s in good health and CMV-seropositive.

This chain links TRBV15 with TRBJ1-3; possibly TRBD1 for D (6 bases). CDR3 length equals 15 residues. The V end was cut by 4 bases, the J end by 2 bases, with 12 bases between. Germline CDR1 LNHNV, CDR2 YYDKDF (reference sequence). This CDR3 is CATSKGQGTGNTIYF. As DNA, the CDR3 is TGTGCCACCAGCAAGGGACAAGGCACTGGAAACACCATATATTTT.

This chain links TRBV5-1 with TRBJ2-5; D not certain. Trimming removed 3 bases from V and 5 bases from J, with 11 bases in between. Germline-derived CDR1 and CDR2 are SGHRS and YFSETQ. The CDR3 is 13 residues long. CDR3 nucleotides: TGCGCCAGCAGCTCCCTATCCCGGGAGACCCAGTACTTC. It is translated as CASSSLSRETQYF.

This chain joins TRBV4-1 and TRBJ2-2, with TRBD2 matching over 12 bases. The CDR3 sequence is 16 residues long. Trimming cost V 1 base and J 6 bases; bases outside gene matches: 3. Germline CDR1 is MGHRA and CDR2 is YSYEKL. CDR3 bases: TGCGCCAGCAGCCAAGGTGGACTAGCGGGACCCGGGGAGCTGTTTTTT. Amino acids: CASSQGGLAGPGELFF.

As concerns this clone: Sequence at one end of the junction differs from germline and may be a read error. Here the CDR3 reads CASSLAVHETKYF. The CDR3 DNA reads TGTGCCAGCAGCTTAGCGGTCCACGAGACCAAGTACTTC. This chain joins TRBV5-4 and TRBJ2-5; D might be TRBD2 (5 bases). Germline V gene sequence: CDR1 SGHNT, CDR2 YYREEE (reference sequence). The CDR3 totals 13 residues.

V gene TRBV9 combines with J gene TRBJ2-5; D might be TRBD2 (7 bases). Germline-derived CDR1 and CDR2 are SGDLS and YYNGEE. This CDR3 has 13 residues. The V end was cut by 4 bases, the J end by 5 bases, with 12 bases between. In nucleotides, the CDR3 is TGTGCCAGCAGCCCGAGGGGGGGGGAGACCCAGTACTTC. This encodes CASSPRGGETQYF.

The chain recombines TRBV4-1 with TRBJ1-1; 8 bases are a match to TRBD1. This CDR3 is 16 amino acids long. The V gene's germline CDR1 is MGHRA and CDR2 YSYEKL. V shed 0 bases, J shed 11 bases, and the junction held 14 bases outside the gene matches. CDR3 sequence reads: CASSQDGGRGPPRAFF. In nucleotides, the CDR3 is TGCGCCAGCAGCCAAGATGGAGGCAGGGGGCCGCCGCGGGCTTTCTTT.

Written as DNA, the CDR3 is TGTGCCAGCAGCCGACAGGGGGCGGGTGAGACCCAGTACTTC. This translates into CASSRQGAGETQYF. This chain joins TRBV6-5 and TRBJ2-5; 10 bases agree with TRBD1. The CDR3 length is 14 residues. V shed 6 bases and J 5 bases; nucleotides not matched to a gene: 6. Germline V CDR1 and CDR2: MNHEY, SVGAGI.

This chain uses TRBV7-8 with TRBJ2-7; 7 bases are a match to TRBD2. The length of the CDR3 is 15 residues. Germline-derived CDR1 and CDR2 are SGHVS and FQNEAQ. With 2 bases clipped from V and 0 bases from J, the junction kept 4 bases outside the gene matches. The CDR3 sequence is CASSLYASGSYEQYF. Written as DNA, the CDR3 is TGTGCCAGCAGCTTATATGCTAGCGGCTCCTACGAGCAGTACTTC.

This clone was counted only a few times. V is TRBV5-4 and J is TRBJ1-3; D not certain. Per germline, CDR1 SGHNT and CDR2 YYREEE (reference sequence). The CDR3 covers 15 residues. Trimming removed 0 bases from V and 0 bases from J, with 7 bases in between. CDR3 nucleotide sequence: TGTGCCAGCAGCTTGGCAGGATACTCTGGAAACACCATATATTTT. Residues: CASSLAGYSGNTIYF.

CDR3 sequence reads: CASSSGTGAYNEQFF. The DNA for the CDR3 is TGTGCCAGCAGTTCCGGGACAGGGGCCTACAATGAGCAGTTCTTC. The V gene is TRBV11-2, the J gene TRBJ2-1, with TRBD1 matching over 10 bases. V was clipped by 6 bases and J by 2 bases; unmatched bases: 4. The CDR3 is 15 amino acids. Looked up from germline, CDR1 is SGHAT and CDR2 is FQNNGV.

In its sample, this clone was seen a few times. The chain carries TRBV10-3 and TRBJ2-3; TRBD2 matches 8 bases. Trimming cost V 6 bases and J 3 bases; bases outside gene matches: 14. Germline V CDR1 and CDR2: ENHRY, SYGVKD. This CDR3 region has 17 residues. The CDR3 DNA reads TGTGCCATCAGCGGACCGTTCGGGAGGGCAGGGACAGATACGCAGTATTTT. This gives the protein CAISGPFGRAGTDTQYF.

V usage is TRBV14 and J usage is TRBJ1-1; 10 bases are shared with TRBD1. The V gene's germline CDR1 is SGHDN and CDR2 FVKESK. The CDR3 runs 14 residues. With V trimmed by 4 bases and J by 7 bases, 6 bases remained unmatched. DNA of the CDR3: TGTGCCAGCAGCCGAGGGACAGGGGTGGGTGAAGCTTTCTTT. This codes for CASSRGTGVGEAFF.